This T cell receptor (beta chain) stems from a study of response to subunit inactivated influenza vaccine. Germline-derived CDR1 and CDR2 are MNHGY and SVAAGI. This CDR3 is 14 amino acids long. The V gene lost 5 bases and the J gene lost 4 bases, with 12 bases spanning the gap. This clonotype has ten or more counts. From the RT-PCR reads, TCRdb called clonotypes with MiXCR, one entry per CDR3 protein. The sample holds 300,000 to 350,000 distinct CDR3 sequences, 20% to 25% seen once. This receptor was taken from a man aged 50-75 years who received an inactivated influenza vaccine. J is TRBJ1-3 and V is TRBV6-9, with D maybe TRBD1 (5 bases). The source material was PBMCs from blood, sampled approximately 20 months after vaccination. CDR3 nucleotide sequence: TGTGCCAGCAGTCGGGGGGGATTGGGAAACACCATATATTTT. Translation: CASSRGGLGNTIYF.